This TCR beta chain was profiled in a study of blood T cell repertoires in COVID-19. Study-wide context: Samples representing acute and convalescent COVID-19 were sourced from the United States, Italy and Spain.

J lost 1 base, V lost 6 bases, and 6 bases had no gene match. The CDR3 sequence is 16 residues long. Germline V gene data show CDR1 as LGHNA and CDR2 as YNFKEQ. Per the authors' pipeline: From reference gene primer amplification, estimates of nucleated cell counts were derived. Clones were sequenced by immunoSEQ multiplex PCR, and TCRdb holds only the in-frame ones, with some missing. That table is the source of V, J and clone size, and D and trimming were worked out from the DNA. Seen here are tens of thousands of clones, roughly 83% observed once, and the top ten hold roughly 10%. The chain joins TRBV4-2 to TRBJ1-6; 7 bases line up with TRBD1. The TCR was taken from a human donor in a cohort sampled during active COVID-19. The specimen was peripheral blood. The CDR3 sequence is CASRPTGESYNSPLHF. The CDR3 DNA reads TGTGCCAGCAGGCCAACAGGGGAATCCTATAATTCACCCCTCCACTTT.